The 25 T cell receptor beta chains listed next were all sequenced from one sample in a study of blood T cell repertoires in COVID-19. Some clones are missing from TCRdb's copy, which holds only in-frame ones; the method was immunoSEQ multiplex PCR. Seen here are approximately 76,000 clones, around 79% observed once, and the top ten hold approximately 34%. Sequenced sample: peripheral blood. These TCRs come from a woman aged 70 to 79 with acute or convalescent COVID-19.

The rearrangement uses TRBV6-5 and TRBJ1-3; D not resolved. This CDR3 region has 12 residues. Germline-derived CDR1 and CDR2 are MNHEY and SVGAGI. V lost 6 bases and J 3 bases, leaving 6 bases between the germline ends. This CDR3 reads CASSGYGNTIYF. CDR3 coding DNA: TGTGCCAGCAGCGGGTATGGAAACACCATATATTTT.

The chain couples TRBV12-3 or TRBV12-4 to TRBJ1-2; no reliable D call. This CDR3 region has 13 residues. V lost 6 bases and J lost 8, with 16 bases in between. This CDR3 is CASSPFARVGYTF. In DNA, the CDR3 is TGTGCCAGCAGCCCCTTCGCGAGGGTCGGCTACACCTTC.

This clone was recorded a few times. The V call is TRBV6-5, the J call TRBJ2-3; no firm D call. The CDR3 length is 13 residues. CDR1 MNHEY and CDR2 SVGAGI come from the germline V gene. V lost 10 bases to trimming and J lost 3 bases, with 14 bases between them. CDR3 amino acids: CATCRSYTDTQYF. CDR3 nucleotides: TGTGCCACCTGTCGCAGTTATACAGATACGCAGTATTTT.

The chain recombines TRBV29-1 with TRBJ1-1; 10 nucleotides agree with TRBD1. Germline CDR1 SQVTM, CDR2 ANQGSEA. This CDR3 is 14 amino acids long. The V segment lost 6 bases and the J segment 5 bases; nucleotides outside the gene matches: 9. As DNA, the CDR3 is TGCAGCGTCCCCCGGGGACAGGGGAGGACTGAAGCTTTCTTT. Translating it yields CSVPRGQGRTEAFF.

The chain is built from TRBV9 and TRBJ2-1; 8 bases match TRBD2. This CDR3 is 15 amino acids long. The V gene end was trimmed by 4 bases and the J gene end by 4 bases; junction bases not matched to a gene: 7. The germline CDR1 and CDR2 sequences are SGDLS and YYNGEE. The DNA for the CDR3 is TGTGCCAGCAGCCCCCGGAGCGGGGGTTACAATGAGCAGTTCTTC. This translates into CASSPRSGGYNEQFF.

The V gene is TRBV7-2, the J gene TRBJ2-2, with unresolved D. With 2 bases removed from V and 6 bases from J, the gap between germline ends came to 10 bases. CDR3 length: 14 amino acids. The germline V gene encodes CDR1 SGHTA and CDR2 FQGNSA. The CDR3 here is CASSLRGRSGELFF. The CDR3, as DNA: TGTGCCAGCAGCTTAAGAGGTCGATCCGGGGAGCTGTTTTTT. Supplemented by reference TRBV7-2 and TRBJ2-2, the full variable domain reads GAGVSQSPSNKVTEKGKDVELRCDPISGHTALYWYRQSLGQGLEFLIYFQGNSAPDKSGLPSDRFSAERTGGSVSTLTIQRTQQEDSAVYLCASSLRGRSGELFFGEGSRLTVL.

J is TRBJ2-7 and V is TRBV27; D is ambiguous. With 2 bases removed from V and 2 bases from J, the gap between germline ends came to 7 bases. This CDR3 is 13 amino acids long. Germline V gives CDR1 MNHEY, CDR2 SMNVEV (reference sequence). The CDR3 reads CASSLTDTYEQYF. CDR3 DNA: TGTGCCAGCAGTTTAACAGACACCTACGAGCAGTACTTC.

The V call is TRBV19, the J call TRBJ1-5, with D possibly being TRBD1 (6 bases). There are 16 residues in the CDR3. Trimming took 6 bases from V and 1 from J, leaving 16 bases between them. CDR1 LNHDA and CDR2 SQIVND come from the germline V gene (reference sequence). In nucleotides, the CDR3 is TGTGCCAGTAGCTTACAGGGAGTGGGGAGCAATCAGCCCCAGCATTTT. Protein: CASSLQGVGSNQPQHF.

The chain is built from TRBV19 and TRBJ1-6; D possibly corresponds to TRBD1 (6 bases). Germline CDR1 and CDR2: LNHDA and SQIVND (reference sequence). The CDR3 sequence is 15 residues long. V was cut by 3 bases and J by 2 bases, with 8 bases left in between. The CDR3 bases are TGTGCCAGTAGTATGGGGGCAACCTATAATTCACCCCTCCACTTT. This translates into CASSMGATYNSPLHF.

This chain links TRBV28 with TRBJ2-5, with unresolved D. CDR3 length equals 11 residues. V was cut by 1 base and J by 5 bases, with 2 bases left in between. CDR1 and CDR2 from the germline V gene are MDHEN and SYDVKM. The CDR3 spells CASSLSETQYF. The CDR3 DNA sequence: TGTGCCAGCAGTTTATCGGAGACCCAGTACTTC.

This clone was seen just once. The V call is TRBV10-3, the J call TRBJ1-1, with 8 nucleotides matching TRBD1. The ends lost 0 bases at V and 3 bases at J; junction bases unmatched: 3. There are 15 residues in the CDR3. Germline CDR1 reads ENHRY; CDR2 reads SYGVKD. CDR3 in amino acids: CAISESGQGYTEAFF. The DNA of the CDR3 is TGTGCCATCAGTGAGTCAGGACAGGGATACACTGAAGCTTTCTTT.

The rearrangement links TRBV7-2 to TRBJ1-1; D is unclear. Looked up from germline, CDR1 is SGHTA and CDR2 is FQGNSA. Trimming took 5 bases from V and 6 from J, leaving 10 bases between them. The CDR3 is made up of 12 amino acids. The CDR3, as DNA: TGTGCCAGCAGCCGTCCTAGTGCTGAAGCTTTCTTT. It encodes CASSRPSAEAFF.

This chain connects TRBV5-6 to TRBJ2-5, with D maybe TRBD1 (5 bases). Germline assignment: CDR1 SGHDT and CDR2 YYEEEE. CDR3 length: 13 residues. Deletions cut 3 bases from V and 4 bases from J, with 10 bases between. The CDR3: CASSSTGLETQYF. DNA of the CDR3: TGTGCCAGCAGCTCCACAGGATTAGAGACCCAGTACTTC.

This clone was observed a handful of times. The junction shows a germline mismatch at one end, possibly a read error. This chain joins TRBV19 and TRBJ1-2; D uncertain. Germline CDR1 reads LNHDA; CDR2 reads SQIVND (reference sequence). The CDR3 spans 9 residues. As DNA, the CDR3 is TGTGCCACCCACTCTCGACTGAACTTC. It translates to CATHSRLNF.

This clone was counted only a few times. V and J are TRBV5-1 and TRBJ1-3; no definite D call. CDR1 and CDR2 (germline): SGHRS, YFSETQ. The CDR3 has 16 amino acids. V lost 0 bases, J lost 0 bases, and 10 bases lay in between. The CDR3 is CASSLGWGASGNTIYF. CDR3 in DNA: TGCGCCAGCAGCTTGGGTTGGGGAGCCTCTGGAAACACCATATATTTT. Full variable domain (missing parts from reference TRBV5-1 and TRBJ1-3): KAGVTQTPRYLIKTRGQQVTLSCSPISGHRSVSWYQQTPGQGLQFLFEYFSETQRNKGNFPGRFSGRQFSNSRSEMNVSTLELGDSALYLCASSLGWGASGNTIYFGEGSWLTVV.

This rearrangement joins TRBV19 to TRBJ1-2, with D possibly TRBD1 on 6 matching bases. The CDR3 consists of 13 residues. V gave up 9 bases and J gave up 2 bases, with 13 bases separating them. CDR1 and CDR2 from the germline V gene are LNHDA and SQIVND (reference sequence). The CDR3: CASNRELNYGYTF. The CDR3 region has the DNA TGTGCCAGCAACAGGGAGCTCAACTATGGCTACACCTTC.

This clone was counted a few times. The chain carries TRBV9 and TRBJ1-1; D possibly corresponds to TRBD1 (6 bases). The CDR3 has 13 residues. Germline CDR1 and CDR2: SGDLS and YYNGEE. The germline V and J ends were trimmed by 7 bases and 4 bases, with 14 bases remaining between them. CDR3 nucleotide sequence: TGTGCCAGCGGCCACAGGGTCGGCACTGAAGCTTTCTTT. Protein: CASGHRVGTEAFF.

In its sample, this clone was seen a few times. In nucleotides, the CDR3 is TGCGCCAGCAGCCAAGATGCAAGGGCAGGGGTTCGAGCTTTCTTT. It codes for CASSQDARAGVRAFF. V is TRBV4-3 and J is TRBJ1-1, with D possibly being TRBD1 (6 bases). Germline CDR1 is LGHNA and CDR2 is YSLEER. CDR3 size: 15 residues. V dropped 0 bases and J dropped 10 bases, with 18 bases sitting between them.

V usage is TRBV4-1 and J usage is TRBJ1-2; possible D gene TRBD1, 6 bases. The CDR3 extends over 16 amino acids. With 1 base removed from V and 4 bases from J, the gap between germline ends came to 16 bases. Germline V gives CDR1 MGHRA, CDR2 YSYEKL. The CDR3 DNA reads as TGCGCCAGCAGCCAAGTCGACAGGCACCCGTTCTATGGCTACACCTTC. Translating it yields CASSQVDRHPFYGYTF.

The chain uses TRBV28 and TRBJ1-5, with no clear D. CDR3 size: 12 residues. V was clipped by 5 bases and J by 2 bases, with 4 bases between them. Per the germline V gene, CDR1 is MDHEN and CDR2 is SYDVKM. The DNA for the CDR3 is TGTGCCAGCAGTCTCCGCAATCAGCCCCAGCATTTT. As protein: CASSLRNQPQHF.

V is TRBV27 and J is TRBJ2-1, with D possibly being TRBD2 (6 bases). This CDR3 has 14 residues. Trimming pared 2 bases from V and 5 bases from J, leaving 10 bases between. The germline CDR1 and CDR2 sequences are MNHEY and SMNVEV (reference sequence). The CDR3 protein is CASSLGLANNEQFF. CDR3 DNA sequence: TGTGCCAGCAGTTTAGGGCTAGCGAACAATGAGCAGTTCTTC.

The count of this clone is one. The gene calls are TRBV7-2 and TRBJ2-1; 10 positions agree with TRBD2. The V gene end was trimmed by 2 bases and the J gene end by 8 bases; junction bases not matched to a gene: 6. The CDR3 sequence is 15 residues long. Germline V gene sequence: CDR1 SGHTA, CDR2 FQGNSA. In DNA, the CDR3 is TGTGCCAGCAGCTTAATGAGCGGGGGGGCCTATGAGCAGTTCTTC. Translating gives CASSLMSGGAYEQFF.

V and J are TRBV7-6 and TRBJ2-7; D is possibly TRBD1 (6 bases). CDR3 length: 13 residues. The V gene lost 4 bases and the J gene lost 6 bases, with 13 bases spanning the gap. Looked up from germline, CDR1 is SGHVS and CDR2 is FNYEAQ. CDR3 protein: CASSSNTGSEQYF. CDR3 nucleotides: TGTGCCAGCAGCTCAAACACAGGGTCCGAGCAGTACTTC. The full variable domain, completed using reference TRBV7-6 and TRBJ2-7, is GAGVSQSPRYKVTKRGQDVALRCDPISGHVSLYWYRQALGQGPEFLTYFNYEAQQDKSGLPNDRFSAERPEGSISTLTIQRTEQRDSAMYRCASSSNTGSEQYFGPGTRLTVT.

For the CDR3, the DNA is TGTGCCATCAGTGAGCGACCCCAGGCCTACGAGCAGTACTTC. This translates into CAISERPQAYEQYF. The J gene is TRBJ2-7, the V gene TRBV10-3; D gene unclear. V lost 2 bases and J 2 bases, leaving 10 bases between the germline ends. CDR1 is ENHRY and CDR2 is SYGVKD in the germline V gene. The CDR3 runs 14 residues.

The gene calls are TRBV2 and TRBJ2-5; 10 bases align to TRBD2. Germline V gives CDR1 SNHLY, CDR2 FYNNEI. The CDR3 spans 16 residues. Trimming cost V 6 bases and J 1 base; bases outside gene matches: 8. The CDR3 DNA sequence: TGTGCCAGCAGGGCAGGACTAGCGGTATTCCAAGAGACCCAGTACTTC. This gives the protein CASRAGLAVFQETQYF. Full variable domain (outside the CDR3, taken from reference TRBV2 and TRBJ2-5): EPEVTQTPSHQVTQMGQEVILRCVPISNHLYFYWYRQILGQKVEFLVSFYNNEISEKSEIFDDQFSVERPDGSNFTLKIRSTKLEDSAMYFCASRAGLAVFQETQYFGPGTRLLVL.